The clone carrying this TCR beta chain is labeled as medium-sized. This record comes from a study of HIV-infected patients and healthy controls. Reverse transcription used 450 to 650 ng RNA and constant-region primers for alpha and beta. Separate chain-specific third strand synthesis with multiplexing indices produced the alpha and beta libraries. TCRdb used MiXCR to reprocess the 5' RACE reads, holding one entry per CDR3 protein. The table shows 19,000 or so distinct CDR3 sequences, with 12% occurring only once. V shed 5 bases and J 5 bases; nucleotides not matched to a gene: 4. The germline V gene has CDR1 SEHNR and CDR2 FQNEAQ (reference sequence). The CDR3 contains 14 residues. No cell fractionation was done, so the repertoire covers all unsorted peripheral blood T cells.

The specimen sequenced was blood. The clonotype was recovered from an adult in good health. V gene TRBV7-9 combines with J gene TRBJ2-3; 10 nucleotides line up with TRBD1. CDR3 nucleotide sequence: TGTGCCAGCAGCCCCCGGACAGGGGGAGATACGCAGTATTTT. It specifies CASSPRTGGDTQYF. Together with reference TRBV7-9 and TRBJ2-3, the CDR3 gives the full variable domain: DTGVSQNPRHKITKRGQNVTFRCDPISEHNRLYWYRQTLGQGPEFLTYFQNEAQLEKSRLLSDRFSAERPKGSFSTLEIQRTEQGDSAMYLCASSPRTGGDTQYFGPGTRLTVL.